Ten or more counts support the clone carrying this T cell receptor beta chain. The record originates from a study of T cells in Graves' hyperthyroidism and ophthalmopathy. Study-wide background: At initial diagnosis, before any treatment had begun, peripheral blood was obtained.

Patients aged 18 to 65 had newly diagnosed hyperthyroidism of under 2 months' duration. Trimming took 4 bases from V and 1 from J, leaving 20 bases between them. CDR1 MDHEN and CDR2 SYDVKM come from the germline V gene. This CDR3 is 17 amino acids long. Amplification yielded TCR beta CDR3 regions, with RNA transcripts as the source. The study used the HTBI primer set for a first-round RT-PCR of the TCR CDR3. TCRdb re-analysed the multiplex PCR reads in MiXCR, keeping a single row per CDR3 protein. The sample consists of 650,000 to 750,000 distinct CDR3 sequences, around 13% of them appearing once. Sequenced material: blood. This sequence was found in a woman aged 18 to 35 with Graves' hyperthyroidism. The V call is TRBV28, the J call TRBJ2-7, with D perhaps being TRBD1 or TRBD2 (6 bases each). In nucleotides, the CDR3 is TGTGCCAGCAGTTCCTACCGAGGGGGGAGAGGGTCCTACGAGCAGTACTTC. As protein: CASSSYRGGRGSYEQYF.